This entry describes one T cell receptor (beta chain). Trimming removed 5 bases at V and 12 bases at J, with 26 bases between. The CDR3 extends over 16 amino acids. Germline CDR1 and CDR2: LNHNV and YYDKDF (reference sequence). Cohort allocation depended upon clinical history that participants reported. Authors' processing steps: Estimation of nucleated cell counts relied on the amplification of reference gene primers. Sequencing was performed with immunoSEQ multiplex PCR; in TCRdb, only in-frame clones are kept and a portion is missing. V, J and clone size reflect that table, while D and trimming were determined from the DNA. The sample consists of almost 500,000 clones, about 85% of them appearing once. This sample stems from a study of blood T cell repertoires in COVID-19.

This chain connects TRBV15 to TRBJ2-1; the D gene is possibly TRBD1 (5 bases). The sample consisted of PBMCs or T cells enriched from blood (not recorded which). This TCR was sampled from a woman in her sixties or seventies who had recovered from COVID-19. The CDR3 reads CATSPEMSQGLRGQFF. The CDR3 bases are TGTGCCACCAGCCCAGAGATGAGTCAGGGCCTAAGGGGGCAGTTCTTC.